The clone carrying this T cell receptor beta chain was picked up many times. Time point noted: pre-sensitization, week 0. Sample treatment: therapeutic diphenylcyclopropenone sensitization with weekly scalp DPC. As originally analysed: Samples contained a median of roughly 93,000 TCRs, with a range of about 23,224 to 700,000. TCRdb reprocessed the RACE reads with MiXCR, giving one entry per CDR3 protein. The V and J calls, along with clone size, are taken from TCRdb and not from the paper's own processing. Here the sample spans roughly 250,000 distinct CDR3 sequences, more than 6.5% being singletons. The record originates from a study of human T cells and chemical hapten exposure. From germline, CDR1 is SEHNR and CDR2 FQNEAQ (reference sequence). The CDR3 is 13 residues long. The V gene lost 4 bases and the J gene lost 2 bases, with 8 bases spanning the gap.

The input for sequencing was whole blood, taken in connection with sensitization to the hapten diphenylcyclopropenone (DPC). The receptor comes from a woman between 40 and 55 years old with alopecia areata. Some clones in this sample may be carry-over from other donors' samples. The V call is TRBV7-9, the J call TRBJ2-5; possibly TRBD2 for D (5 bases). The CDR3 here is CASSSSWQETQYF. The CDR3 DNA sequence: TGTGCCAGCAGCTCTAGCTGGCAAGAGACCCAGTACTTC.